This entry lists 25 T cell receptor beta chains sequenced from one sample in a study of T cells after yellow fever vaccination. TCRdb reprocessed the 5' RACE reads via MiXCR and lists one record per CDR3 protein. The table records over 110,000 distinct CDR3 sequences, 7.7% of them present only once. The sequenced sample was CD4+ T cells sorted from PBMCs, obtained 5 days after the yellow fever booster vaccination. These receptors were collected from a man aged 30 to 39 who received the YFV17D yellow fever vaccine.

The chain combines TRBV7-9 with TRBJ2-7; D is tentatively TRBD1 or TRBD2 (5 bases each). The length of the CDR3 is 15 residues. Germline values: CDR1 SEHNR, CDR2 FQNEAQ (reference sequence). Trimming cost V 5 bases and J 2 bases, with 16 bases left between them. The CDR3 sequence: CASSRGRDGAYEQYF. For the CDR3, the DNA is TGTGCCAGCAGCCGCGGACGGGACGGAGCCTACGAGCAGTACTTC.

This clonotype was recorded at least ten times. J is TRBJ2-5 and V is TRBV5-6; possibly TRBD2 for D (5 bases). V gave up 0 bases and J gave up 1 base, with 10 bases separating them. The CDR3 is 15 residues long. The germline V gene encodes CDR1 SGHDT and CDR2 YYEEEE. CDR3 loop: CASSLGLGSQETQYF. The CDR3 DNA sequence: TGTGCCAGCAGCTTGGGCCTGGGGAGCCAAGAGACCCAGTACTTC.

This clonotype was seen repeatedly, ten times or more. The rearrangement joins TRBV5-1 to TRBJ2-7; TRBD2 aligns across 11 bases. Germline CDR1 is SGHRS and CDR2 is YFSETQ. The CDR3 length is 14 residues. Losses at the gene ends were 2 bases for V and 7 bases for J; bases not matched to a gene: 5. CDR3 sequence reads: CASSFSGRVLEQYF. The CDR3 DNA is TGCGCCAGCAGCTTTAGCGGGAGGGTCCTTGAGCAGTACTTC.

This clonotype was counted ten times or more. The genes are TRBV7-6 and TRBJ2-3; 7 bases are a match to TRBD1. The CDR3 is 18 amino acids. The V gene's germline CDR1 is SGHVS and CDR2 FNYEAQ. Trimming took 4 bases from V and 4 from J; bases not matched to a gene: 17. The CDR3 DNA sequence: TGTGCCAGCAGCTGGCCACCACAGGGGCGCATCCCGGCAGATACGCAGTATTTT. This translates into CASSWPPQGRIPADTQYF.

This clonotype was seen repeatedly, ten times or more. The gene calls are TRBV20-1 and TRBJ1-2; D is unclear. V was cut by 2 bases and J by 1 base, with 11 bases left in between. CDR1 and CDR2 from the germline V gene are DFQATT and SNEGSKA (reference sequence). The CDR3 has 14 residues. In nucleotides, the CDR3 is TGCAGTGCTAGATCGGCCGAATATAACTATGGCTACACCTTC. Its protein product is CSARSAEYNYGYTF.

At least ten counts were recorded for this clonotype. The chain recombines TRBV28 with TRBJ2-7, with 8 bases aligning to TRBD1. The germline gives CDR1 MDHEN, CDR2 SYDVKM. CDR3 length equals 15 residues. The ends lost 3 bases at V and 3 bases at J; junction bases unmatched: 7. CDR3 amino acids: CASSFYAGGRYEQYF. The CDR3 DNA sequence: TGTGCCAGCAGTTTCTACGCAGGGGGCCGCTACGAGCAGTACTTC.

Ten or more counts support this clonotype. The chain combines TRBV3-1 with TRBJ2-2, with 9 bases aligning to TRBD2. The V and J ends lost 1 base and 4 bases, in that order; junction bases with no gene match: 16. Germline lookup yields CDR1 LGHDT and CDR2 YNNKEL (reference sequence). The CDR3 consists of 20 residues. The CDR3 region has the DNA TGTGCCAGCAGCCAAGCCCCGATGGGACTAGCCACTCAGGTCACCGGGGAGCTGTTTTTT. It translates to CASSQAPMGLATQVTGELFF. The variable domain in full, with the rest retrieved from reference TRBV3-1 and TRBJ2-2, is DTAVSQTPKYLVTQMGNDKSIKCEQNLGHDTMYWYKQDSKKFLKIMFSYNNKELIINETVPNRFSPKSPDKAHLNLHINSLELGDSAVYFCASSQAPMGLATQVTGELFFGEGSRLTVL.

There are a few counts of this clonotype. This rearrangement joins TRBV7-6 to TRBJ1-3; possible D gene TRBD1, 6 bases. Trimming pared 6 bases from V and 2 bases from J, leaving 14 bases between. Germline V gene data show CDR1 as SGHVS and CDR2 as FNYEAQ. This CDR3 region has 15 residues. The CDR3 loop is CASSHLGQTGNTIYF. The CDR3 DNA follows: TGTGCCAGCAGTCACTTGGGACAAACTGGAAACACCATATATTTT.

Many counts were recorded for this clonotype. The V gene is TRBV5-1, the J gene TRBJ1-1; D is unresolved. CDR1 is SGHRS and CDR2 is YFSETQ in the germline V gene. The CDR3 is made up of 12 amino acids. The ends were cut back, 0 bases at V and 7 bases at J, with 7 bases in the middle. The CDR3 DNA sequence: TGCGCCAGCAGCTTGGATTCCGGTGAAGCTTTCTTT. Its translation: CASSLDSGEAFF.

This clonotype occurred many times. The chain is built from TRBV4-2 and TRBJ2-7; unclear D gene. CDR3 size: 15 residues. Germline CDR1 reads LGHNA; CDR2 reads YNFKEQ. With 3 bases removed from V and 1 base from J, the gap between germline ends came to 13 bases. CDR3 in amino acids: CASSQTQDWSYEQYF. The DNA of the CDR3 is TGTGCCAGCAGCCAGACCCAGGATTGGTCCTACGAGCAGTACTTC.

This clonotype has a count of ten or more. The chain is built from TRBV20-1 and TRBJ2-1, with D hard to call. The CDR3 loop spans 12 amino acids. CDR1 and CDR2 from the germline V gene are DFQATT and SNEGSKA (reference sequence). Trimming took off 5 bases at V and 13 bases at J, with 18 bases between the two ends. CDR3 nucleotides: TGCAGTGCTGCCCAGGCGGTGGTTCGTCAGTTCTTC. This sequence encodes CSAAQAVVRQFF.

This clonotype was found many times. V gene TRBV18 combines with J gene TRBJ2-7; the match to TRBD1 covers 9 bases. V was pared by 4 bases and J by 3 bases, with 10 bases of the junction left unmatched. The germline V gene encodes CDR1 KGHSH and CDR2 LQKENI. CDR3 size: 16 residues. The CDR3 DNA sequence: TGTGCCAGCTCACGTACTGCAGGACAGGGGATCTACGAGCAGTACTTC. This sequence encodes CASSRTAGQGIYEQYF.

This clonotype has a count of ten or more. The rearrangement joins TRBV30 to TRBJ2-1; D tentatively fits TRBD1 or TRBD2 (5 bases each). The V and J ends lost 1 base and 7 bases respectively, with 11 bases between them. The CDR3 runs 13 residues. Germline CDR1 is GTSNPN and CDR2 is SVGIG (reference sequence). The CDR3 loop reads CAWSEQDWNEQFF. For the CDR3, the DNA is TGTGCCTGGAGTGAACAGGACTGGAATGAGCAGTTCTTC.

This clonotype showed up many times. V and J are TRBV29-1 and TRBJ1-1, with 8 positions matching TRBD1. Germline lookup yields CDR1 SQVTM and CDR2 ANQGSEA. With 7 bases clipped from V and 1 base from J, the junction kept 8 bases outside the gene matches. The CDR3 covers 14 residues. CDR3 in DNA: TGCAGCGGAAAGACCGGGACAGGGAACACTGAAGCTTTCTTT. As protein: CSGKTGTGNTEAFF.

This clonotype has ten or more counts. V and J are TRBV5-1 and TRBJ2-5, with D possibly TRBD2 on 6 matching bases. V was shortened by 1 base and J by 5 bases, with 12 bases between the two germline ends. This CDR3 has 14 residues. CDR1 is SGHRS, CDR2 YFSETQ, per germline. Here the CDR3 reads CASSLWVEGETQYF. Here the CDR3 DNA reads TGCGCCAGCAGCTTGTGGGTGGAGGGGGAGACCCAGTACTTC.

This clonotype was seen many times. The chain uses TRBV12-3 or TRBV12-4 and TRBJ2-3; 11 positions match TRBD2. J lost 15 bases, V lost 2 bases, and 7 bases had no gene match. The length of the CDR3 is 13 residues. For the CDR3, the DNA is TGTGCCAGCAGTTTAACCCTAGCGGGAGGCCATTATTTT. Translating gives CASSLTLAGGHYF.

The sample holds many counts of this clonotype. This CDR3 is CASSLETYSPLHF. Written as DNA, the CDR3 is TGTGCCAGCAGCTTAGAGACTTACTCACCCCTCCACTTT. This chain uses TRBV7-2 with TRBJ1-6; D not certain. Germline-derived CDR1 and CDR2 are SGHTA and FQGNSA. The CDR3 sequence is 13 residues long. V dropped 1 base and J dropped 10 bases, with 8 bases sitting between them.

This clonotype was found a few times. This rearrangement joins TRBV18 to TRBJ2-7, with D possibly TRBD1 on 6 matching bases. Germline loops: CDR1 KGHSH, CDR2 LQKENI. Trimming cost V 4 bases and J 2 bases, with 9 bases left between them. This CDR3 is built from 13 residues. CDR3 sequence reads: CASSQDSTYEQYF. DNA for the CDR3: TGTGCCAGCTCACAGGACAGTACCTACGAGCAGTACTTC. Filled out from reference TRBV18 and TRBJ2-7, the complete variable domain reads NAGVMQNPRHLVRRRGQEARLRCSPMKGHSHVYWYRQLPEEGLKFMVYLQKENIIDESGMPKERFSAEFPKEGPSILRIQQVVRGDSAAYFCASSQDSTYEQYFGPGTRLTVT.

The sample holds a few counts of this clonotype. The chain employs TRBV7-2 and TRBJ2-7; 10 positions agree with TRBD2. Losses at the gene ends were 1 base for V and 3 bases for J; bases not matched to a gene: 3. The CDR3 has 15 amino acids. CDR1 and CDR2 (germline): SGHTA, FQGNSA. CDR3 region: CASSLVLAGNYEQYF. In nucleotides, the CDR3 is TGTGCCAGCAGCTTAGTACTAGCGGGGAACTACGAGCAGTACTTC.

The table lists this clonotype with many counts. This chain links TRBV19 with TRBJ1-1, with D tentatively TRBD1 (5 bases). CDR3 length: 13 residues. Between the trimmed V and J ends, which lost 6 bases and 1 base, there was a span of 9 bases. Germline V CDR1 and CDR2: LNHDA, SQIVND (reference sequence). The CDR3 DNA reads as TGTGCCAGTAGCACTGACAGGAACACTGAAGCTTTCTTT. This sequence encodes CASSTDRNTEAFF. Using reference TRBV19 and TRBJ1-1 for the parts outside the CDR3, the full variable domain is DGGITQSPKYLFRKEGQNVTLSCEQNLNHDAMYWYRQDPGQGLRLIYYSQIVNDFQKGDIAEGYSVSREKKESFPLTVTSAQKNPTAFYLCASSTDRNTEAFFGQGTRLTVV.

This clonotype was detected many times. The J gene is TRBJ2-3, the V gene TRBV7-2; D call uncertain. Germline V gives CDR1 SGHTA, CDR2 FQGNSA. The CDR3 covers 11 residues. The V end was cut by 6 bases, the J end by 5 bases, with 6 bases between. Here the CDR3 reads CASRRVDTQYF. The CDR3, as DNA: TGTGCCAGCAGAAGGGTAGATACGCAGTATTTT.

This clonotype came up many times. The chain recombines TRBV20-1 with TRBJ2-1, with D unresolved. The CDR3 has 15 amino acids. CDR1 is DFQATT, CDR2 SNEGSKA, per germline (reference sequence). V lost 3 bases and J 0 bases, leaving 12 bases between the germline ends. The CDR3 is CSASLIGYSYNEQFF. Written as DNA, the CDR3 is TGCAGTGCTAGTCTCATTGGTTACTCCTACAATGAGCAGTTCTTC.

This clonotype occurred many times. The chain couples TRBV15 to TRBJ2-1; D remains ambiguous. From germline, CDR1 is LNHNV and CDR2 YYDKDF (reference sequence). CDR3 length equals 16 residues. Trimming left V 0 bases short and J 5 bases short, with 14 bases between. CDR3 in amino acids: CATSRDINPWNNEQFF. CDR3 bases: TGTGCCACCAGCAGAGATATCAATCCTTGGAACAATGAGCAGTTCTTC.

This clonotype showed up many times. This rearrangement joins TRBV5-1 to TRBJ2-7, with D possibly TRBD1 on 5 matching bases. The ends were cut back, 4 bases at V and 2 bases at J, with 16 bases in the middle. Germline V lookup: CDR1 SGHRS, CDR2 YFSETQ. CDR3 size: 15 residues. CDR3 coding DNA: TGCGCCAGCAGCCCTGGTTCAGGGATTACCTACGAGCAGTACTTC. Its translation is CASSPGSGITYEQYF.

This clonotype came up many times. The gene calls are TRBV7-2 and TRBJ2-1; D not resolved. Germline assignment: CDR1 SGHTA and CDR2 FQGNSA. The CDR3 runs 14 residues. The V end was cut by 0 bases, the J end by 4 bases, with 7 bases between. CDR3 nucleotides: TGTGCCAGCAGCTTAGCGGTACAGTACAATGAGCAGTTCTTC. Residues: CASSLAVQYNEQFF.